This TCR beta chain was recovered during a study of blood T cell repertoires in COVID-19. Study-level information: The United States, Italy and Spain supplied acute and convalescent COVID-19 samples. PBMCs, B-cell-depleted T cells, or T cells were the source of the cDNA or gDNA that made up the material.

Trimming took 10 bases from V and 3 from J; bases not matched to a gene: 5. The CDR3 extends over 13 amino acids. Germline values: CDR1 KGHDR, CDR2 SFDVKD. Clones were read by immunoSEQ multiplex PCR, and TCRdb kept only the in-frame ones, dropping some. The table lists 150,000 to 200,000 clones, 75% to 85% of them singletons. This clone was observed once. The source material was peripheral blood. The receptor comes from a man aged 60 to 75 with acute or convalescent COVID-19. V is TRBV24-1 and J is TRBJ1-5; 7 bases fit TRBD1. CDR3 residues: CATSGTDNQPQHF. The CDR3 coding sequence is TGTGCCACTTCCGGGACAGACAATCAGCCCCAGCATTTT.